This T cell receptor (beta chain) was obtained from a study of Ad26.COV2.S vaccination and SARS-CoV-2 variants (dated by TCRdb to about 2021). Regarding the research as a whole: Vaccine-arm donors were drawn from COV1001, a multicentre, randomized, double-blind, placebo-controlled phase I-IIa trial of Ad26.COV2.S in healthy adults. Ad26.COV2.S was given intramuscularly at 5x10^10 or 1x10^11 viral particles, as a single shot or as two shots 56 days apart. The specificity and breadth of SARS-CoV-2-reactive T cell receptors after Ad26.COV2.S vaccination were assessed by TCRbeta repertoire sequencing. The TCR-sequenced set comprised approximately 30 samples: approximately 19 Ad26.COV2.S vaccine recipients, 5 placebo recipients and 8 SARS-CoV-2 convalescent individuals. Participants in the trial were split at random into five groups of five each, receiving low-dose or high-dose Ad26.COV2.S once or twice, or else placebo on both occasions. Investigators remained blinded to trial group allocation during experiments and outcome assessment.

To note about this clone: What antigen it recognizes has not been identified. Base qualities are missing; no much larger clone stands one base away.

The research as a whole found: Non-spike TCR breadth was comparable between vaccine and placebo recipients, consistent with the vaccine containing only spike. The authors noted that total T cell responses may have been underestimated by the TCR breadth and depth analyses. Spike-specific TCR breadth was higher in Ad26.COV2.S recipients than in placebo recipients (P = 0.0014). Comparing responses between vaccine doses or regimens was not something the study was powered to do. After vaccination, substantial breadth of spike-specific CD8+ and CD4+ T cell responses was reported.

The immunoSEQ Assay was used to sequence TCRbeta CDR3 regions. After extraction, genomic DNA underwent amplification by bias-controlled multiplex PCR, followed by high-throughput sequencing. On the study's bioinformatics: To quantify the absolute abundance of every unique TCRbeta CDR3 region, sequences were collapsed and filtered. T cell fraction was estimated by normalization of TCRbeta template counts to usable DNA, with usable DNA being measured through amplification of reference genes present in all nucleated cells. Repertoire TCRs were annotated as SARS-CoV-2-specific by exact matching of V gene, CDR3 amino acid sequence and J gene to a known reactive TCR set. MIRA supplied the reference SARS-CoV-2 TCR set, which was filtered for enrichment in COVID-19-positive ImmuneCODE repertoires so that public or cross-reactive TCRs were removed. Using the MIRA antigens, annotated TCRs were further analysed by specific ORF or by position within an ORF. Depth was the summed frequency of annotated unique rearrangements, while breadth was defined as annotated unique rearrangements over total unique productive rearrangements. Group comparisons of TCR breadth used two-sided Wilcoxon rank-sum tests. The table was pulled from immuneACCESS by TCRdb, which kept in-frame rearrangements only. Such tables lose some clones; where checked, under half of the loss comes from unresolved V genes, and the rest has no known cause. V and J calls and clone size are copied from that table; D and trimming were computed from the DNA. Across this sample there are more than 400,000 clones, with about 90% seen only once. Roughly 1.7% of the sample goes to the ten largest clones.

The cysteine opens and the phenylalanine closes a CDR3 of 15 amino acids. The entry retains the CDR3 DNA only, 45 bases that are in frame from base 1. The germline ends are 13 bases apart after V is trimmed by 2 bases and J by 2 bases. Taken from the germline V gene (reference sequence), the CDR1 and CDR2 loops are LNHDA and SQIVND. Reading the label with the study, this specimen's treatment or condition is: roughly 18 received Ad26.COV2.S at low or high dose, single or two shots; 5 received placebo; per-sample allocation not given. For vaccine and placebo recipients, repertoires were sequenced using samples collected on day 63 after the first injection. In Cohort 1b, roughly 25 adults aged 18-55 years were enrolled at a single site in Boston, USA, between 29 July and 7 August 2020. Ad26.COV2.S was a replication-incompetent adenovirus type 26 vector expressing a prefusion-stabilized SARS-CoV-2 spike protein from the original Wuhan strain.

This TCR derives from a person aged 18-65 years who received the Ad26.COV2.S COVID-19 vaccine or a placebo. The chain couples TRBV19 to TRBJ2-7; TRBD1 is a weak D gene call, 5 bases matching. The material was peripheral blood, obtained in a trial of Ad26.COV2.S vaccine versus placebo. The CDR3 loop reads CASSISRQPAYEQYF. The DNA is TGTGCCAGTAGTATATCTCGACAGCCAGCCTACGAGCAGTACTTC.